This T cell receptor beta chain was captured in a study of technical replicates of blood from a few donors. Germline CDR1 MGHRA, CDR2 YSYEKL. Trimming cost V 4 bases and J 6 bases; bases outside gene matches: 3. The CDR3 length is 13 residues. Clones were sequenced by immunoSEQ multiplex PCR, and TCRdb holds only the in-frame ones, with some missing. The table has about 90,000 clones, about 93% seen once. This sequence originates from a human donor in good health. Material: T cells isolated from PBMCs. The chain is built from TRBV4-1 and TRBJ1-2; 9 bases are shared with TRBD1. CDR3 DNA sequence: TGCGCCAGCAGCCGAACAGGGGGCGATGGCTACACCTTC. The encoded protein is CASSRTGGDGYTF.